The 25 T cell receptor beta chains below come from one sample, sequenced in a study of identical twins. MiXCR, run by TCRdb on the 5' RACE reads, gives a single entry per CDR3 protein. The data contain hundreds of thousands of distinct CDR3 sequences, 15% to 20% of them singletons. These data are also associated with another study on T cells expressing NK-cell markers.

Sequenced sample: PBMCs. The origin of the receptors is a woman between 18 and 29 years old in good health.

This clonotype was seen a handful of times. CDR3 sequence (DNA): TGCAGTGCTAGAGATCCCTCTGGGGCCAACGTCCTGACTTTC. Translated, it gives CSARDPSGANVLTF. The chain combines TRBV20-1 with TRBJ2-6; D is ambiguous. Germline V gene data show CDR1 as DFQATT and CDR2 as SNEGSKA (reference sequence). V was cut by 0 bases and J by 0 bases, with 3 bases left in between. The CDR3 contains 14 residues.

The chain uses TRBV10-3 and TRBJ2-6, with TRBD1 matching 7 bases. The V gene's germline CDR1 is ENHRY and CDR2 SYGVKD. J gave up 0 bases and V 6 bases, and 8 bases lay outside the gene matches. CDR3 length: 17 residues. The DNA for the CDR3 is TGTGCCATCAGAGACGGGACAGCGAACTCTGGGGCCAACGTCCTGACTTTC. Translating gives CAIRDGTANSGANVLTF.

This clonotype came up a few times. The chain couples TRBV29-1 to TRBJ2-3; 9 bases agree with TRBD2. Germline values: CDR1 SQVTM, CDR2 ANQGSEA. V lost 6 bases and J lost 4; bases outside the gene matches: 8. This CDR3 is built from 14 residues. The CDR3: CSVVGTSNPDTQYF. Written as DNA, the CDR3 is TGCAGCGTCGTTGGGACTAGCAACCCAGATACGCAGTATTTT.

The CDR3 DNA reads as TGTGCCAGCAGCTTCTTTGACAGGGCCTGGCGGGAGACCCAGTACTTC. Its translation: CASSFFDRAWRETQYF. The rearrangement links TRBV5-5 to TRBJ2-5, with 7 bases identical to TRBD1. V lost 2 bases, J lost 5 bases, and 12 bases stayed unmatched. CDR3 length equals 16 residues. Germline V lookup: CDR1 SGHKS, CDR2 YYEKEE (reference sequence).

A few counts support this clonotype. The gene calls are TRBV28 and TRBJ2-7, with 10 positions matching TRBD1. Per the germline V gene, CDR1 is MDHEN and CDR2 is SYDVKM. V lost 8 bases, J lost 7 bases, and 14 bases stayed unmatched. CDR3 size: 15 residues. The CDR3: CASSEGQGFAREQYF. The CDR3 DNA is TGTGCCAGCTCCGAGGGACAGGGGTTCGCGAGGGAGCAGTACTTC.

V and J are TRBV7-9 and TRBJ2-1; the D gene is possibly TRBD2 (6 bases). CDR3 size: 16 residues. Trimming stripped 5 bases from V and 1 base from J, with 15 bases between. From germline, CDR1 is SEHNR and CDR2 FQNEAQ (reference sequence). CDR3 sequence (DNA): TGTGCCAGCAGCGACGTGAGCGGGTATTCCTACAATGAGCAGTTCTTC. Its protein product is CASSDVSGYSYNEQFF. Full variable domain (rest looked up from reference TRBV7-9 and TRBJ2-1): DTGVSQNPRHKITKRGQNVTFRCDPISEHNRLYWYRQTLGQGPEFLTYFQNEAQLEKSRLLSDRFSAERPKGSFSTLEIQRTEQGDSAMYLCASSDVSGYSYNEQFFGPGTRLTVL.

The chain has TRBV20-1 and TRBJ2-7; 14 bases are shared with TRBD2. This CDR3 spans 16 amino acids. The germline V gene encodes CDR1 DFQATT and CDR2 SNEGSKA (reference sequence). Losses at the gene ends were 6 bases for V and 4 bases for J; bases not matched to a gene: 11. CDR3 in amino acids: CSAQRLAGGSAYEQYF. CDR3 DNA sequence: TGCAGTGCCCAAAGACTAGCGGGAGGGTCGGCATACGAGCAGTACTTC.

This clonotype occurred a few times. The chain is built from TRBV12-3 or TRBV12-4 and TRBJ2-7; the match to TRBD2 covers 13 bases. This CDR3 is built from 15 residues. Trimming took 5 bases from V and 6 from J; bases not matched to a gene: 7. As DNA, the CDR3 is TGTGCCAGCAGTCTGGGGACTAGCGGGACCGGCGAGCAGTACTTC. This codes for CASSLGTSGTGEQYF.

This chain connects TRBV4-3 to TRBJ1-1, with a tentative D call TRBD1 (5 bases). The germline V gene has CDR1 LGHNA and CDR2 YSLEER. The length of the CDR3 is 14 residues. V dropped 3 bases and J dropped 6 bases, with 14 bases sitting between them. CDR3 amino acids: CASSQGLTVAEAFF. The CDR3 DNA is TGCGCCAGCAGCCAGGGTCTGACAGTCGCTGAAGCTTTCTTT.

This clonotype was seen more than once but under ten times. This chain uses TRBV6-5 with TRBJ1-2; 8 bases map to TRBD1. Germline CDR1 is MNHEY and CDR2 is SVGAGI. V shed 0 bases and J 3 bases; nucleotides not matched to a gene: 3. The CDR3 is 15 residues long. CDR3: CASSYSIQGDYGYTF. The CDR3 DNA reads TGTGCCAGCAGTTACTCAATACAGGGGGACTATGGCTACACCTTC.

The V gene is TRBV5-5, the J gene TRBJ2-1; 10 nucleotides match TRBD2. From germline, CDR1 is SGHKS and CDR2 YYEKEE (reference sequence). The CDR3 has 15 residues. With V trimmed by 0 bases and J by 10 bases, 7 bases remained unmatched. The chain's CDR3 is CASSLDPLAGEEQFF. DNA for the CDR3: TGTGCCAGCAGCTTGGATCCCCTAGCGGGAGAAGAGCAGTTCTTC.

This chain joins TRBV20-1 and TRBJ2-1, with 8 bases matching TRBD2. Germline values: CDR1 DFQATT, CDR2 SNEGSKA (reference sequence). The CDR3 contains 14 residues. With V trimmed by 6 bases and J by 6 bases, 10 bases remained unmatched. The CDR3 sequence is CSARTSRRPNEQFF. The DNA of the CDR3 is TGCAGTGCGAGGACTAGCAGGAGGCCCAATGAGCAGTTCTTC.

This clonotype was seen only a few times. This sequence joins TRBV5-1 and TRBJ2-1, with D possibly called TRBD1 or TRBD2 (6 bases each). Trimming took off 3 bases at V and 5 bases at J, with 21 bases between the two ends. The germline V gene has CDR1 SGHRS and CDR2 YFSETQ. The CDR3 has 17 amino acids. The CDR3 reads CASSWLVLGGLNNEQFF. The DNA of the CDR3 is TGCGCCAGCAGCTGGCTGGTACTGGGGGGCCTAAACAATGAGCAGTTCTTC.

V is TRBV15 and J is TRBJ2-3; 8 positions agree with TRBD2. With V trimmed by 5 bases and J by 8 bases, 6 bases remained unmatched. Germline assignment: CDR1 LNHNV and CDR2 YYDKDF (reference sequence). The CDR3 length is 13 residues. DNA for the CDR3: TGTGCCACCAGCCGGACTAGCCCACGTACGCAGTATTTT. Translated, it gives CATSRTSPRTQYF. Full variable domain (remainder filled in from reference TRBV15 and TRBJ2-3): DAMVIQNPRYQVTQFGKPVTLSCSQTLNHNVMYWYQQKSSQAPKLLFHYYDKDFNNEADTPDNFQSRRPNTSFCFLDIRSPGLGDTAMYLCATSRTSPRTQYFGPGTRLTVL.

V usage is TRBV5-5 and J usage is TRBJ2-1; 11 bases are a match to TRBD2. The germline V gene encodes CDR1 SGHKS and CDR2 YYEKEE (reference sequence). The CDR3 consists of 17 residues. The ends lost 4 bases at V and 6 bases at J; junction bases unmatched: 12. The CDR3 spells CASSVRRIAGGANEQFF. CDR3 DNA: TGTGCCAGCAGCGTACGCCGTATAGCGGGGGGGGCCAATGAGCAGTTCTTC.

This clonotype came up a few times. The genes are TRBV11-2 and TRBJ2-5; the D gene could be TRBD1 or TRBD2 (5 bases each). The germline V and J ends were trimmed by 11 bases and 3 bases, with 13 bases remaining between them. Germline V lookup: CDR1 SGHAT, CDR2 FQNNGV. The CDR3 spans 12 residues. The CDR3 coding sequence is TGTGCCTCTAAGGGGCGGGAAGAGACCCAGTACTTC. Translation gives CASKGREETQYF.

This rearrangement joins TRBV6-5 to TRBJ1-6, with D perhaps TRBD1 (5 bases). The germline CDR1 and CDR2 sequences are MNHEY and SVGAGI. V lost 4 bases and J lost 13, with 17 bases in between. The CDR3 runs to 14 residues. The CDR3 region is CASSSREMGGPLHF. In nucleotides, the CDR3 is TGTGCCAGCAGTTCACGGGAGATGGGGGGGCCCCTCCACTTT.

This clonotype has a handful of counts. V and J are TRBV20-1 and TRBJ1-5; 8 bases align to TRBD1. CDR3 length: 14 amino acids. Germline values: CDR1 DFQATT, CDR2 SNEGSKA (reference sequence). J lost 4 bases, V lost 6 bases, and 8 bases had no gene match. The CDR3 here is CSATATGANQPQHF. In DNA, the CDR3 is TGCAGTGCCACAGCGACAGGGGCAAATCAGCCCCAGCATTTT.

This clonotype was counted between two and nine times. The CDR3 bases are TGTGCCAGCAGTGGCTTCCGATACAATGAGCAGTTCTTC. It specifies CASSGFRYNEQFF. The chain recombines TRBV6-1 with TRBJ2-1; D ambiguous. The germline V gene encodes CDR1 MNHNS and CDR2 SASEGT. V shed 4 bases and J shed 4 bases, with 8 bases lying between them. The CDR3 totals 13 residues.

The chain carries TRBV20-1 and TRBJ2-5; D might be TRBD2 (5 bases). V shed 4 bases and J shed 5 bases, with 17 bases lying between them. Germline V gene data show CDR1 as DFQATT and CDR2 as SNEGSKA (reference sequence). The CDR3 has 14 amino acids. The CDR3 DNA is TGCAGTGCTAAAAACGAGGGCCTCGGGGAGACCCAGTACTTC. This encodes CSAKNEGLGETQYF.

Here the CDR3 DNA reads TGTGCCAGCAGCCGAAGACTAGCGGGAAACACCGGGGAGCTGTTTTTT. Translating it yields CASSRRLAGNTGELFF. V is TRBV7-9 and J is TRBJ2-2, with 11 bases lining up with TRBD2. Germline V gives CDR1 SEHNR, CDR2 FQNEAQ (reference sequence). V lost 5 bases, J lost 2 bases, and 4 bases stayed unmatched. This CDR3 has 16 residues.

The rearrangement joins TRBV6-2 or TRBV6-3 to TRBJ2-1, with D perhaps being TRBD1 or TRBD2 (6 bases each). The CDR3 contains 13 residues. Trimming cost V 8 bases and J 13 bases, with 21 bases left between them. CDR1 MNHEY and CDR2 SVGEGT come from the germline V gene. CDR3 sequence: CASQNGPWGAQFF. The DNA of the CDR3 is TGTGCCAGCCAAAATGGGCCCTGGGGGGCCCAGTTCTTC.

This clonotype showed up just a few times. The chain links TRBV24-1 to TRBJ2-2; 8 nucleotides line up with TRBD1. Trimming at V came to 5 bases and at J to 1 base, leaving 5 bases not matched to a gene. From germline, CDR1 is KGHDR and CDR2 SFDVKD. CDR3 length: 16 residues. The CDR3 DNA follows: TGTGCCACCAGTGCCCCGGGACAGGAGAACACCGGGGAGCTGTTTTTT. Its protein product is CATSAPGQENTGELFF.

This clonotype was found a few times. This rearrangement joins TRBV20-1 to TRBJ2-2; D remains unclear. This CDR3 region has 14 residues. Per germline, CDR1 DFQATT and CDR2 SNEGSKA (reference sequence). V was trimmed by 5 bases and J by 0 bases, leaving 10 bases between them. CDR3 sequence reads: CSAPGPPNTGELFF. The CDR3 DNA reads TGCAGTGCTCCCGGACCGCCGAACACCGGGGAGCTGTTTTTT.

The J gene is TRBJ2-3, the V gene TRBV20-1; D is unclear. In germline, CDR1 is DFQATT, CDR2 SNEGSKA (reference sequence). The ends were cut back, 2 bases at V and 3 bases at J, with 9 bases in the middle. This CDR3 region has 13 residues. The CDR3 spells CSARRWETDTQYF. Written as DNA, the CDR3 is TGCAGTGCTAGACGGTGGGAAACAGATACGCAGTATTTT.